Listed here is a single TCR beta chain. Its cognate antigen is unknown. The data were taken from a study of CXCR3-negative and CXCR3-positive naive CD8 T cells. Study at large: About 135 million TRB reads in total, about 1.5 +/- 0.3 million per library. Notes on the study in general: No difference in surface CD5 was seen between naive subsets, and TCR strength was inferred from TRB CDR3 properties. TRB CDR3 hydrophobicity was greater in CXCR3-positive naive cells than in CXCR3-negative naive cells. Comparably high diversity marked both naive subsets, whereas memory CD8+ cells had much lower diversity.

The authors made the TRB cDNA libraries by 5' RACE using UMI labels. From its re-call of the 5' RACE reads, TCRdb lists each CDR3 protein once, without DNA. The specimen's table records around 140,000 distinct CDR3 sequences. Germline CDR1 and CDR2: MNHEY and SMNVEV (reference sequence). The CDR3 is 15 residues long. Triplicate sorting captured approximately 290,000 cells each from every CD8+ T cell subset. The chain uses TRBV27 and TRBJ1-1. Material: naive CXCR3+ CD8+ T cells from blood. Subset meaning: CD45RO-CCR7+CD27+CD95- naive CD8+ T cells expressing CXCR3 (TNR3+). This TCR derives from a human donor in good health. Some clones in this sample may be carry-over from other donors' samples. This chain's CDR3 is CASSLSFRMNTEAFF.